This is a list of T cell receptor beta chains from one sample in a study of cytomegalovirus exposure and HLA in healthy donors. TCRdb keeps only in-frame clones here, not all; method: immunoSEQ multiplex PCR. This sample's table has around 140,000 clones. Specimen: PBMCs. These receptors came from a woman between 35 and 50 years old in good health and CMV-seropositive. Both conserved end residues are part of each CDR3. D genes are given only for firm matches.

>TRBD1|TRBJ1-5|TRBV6-5
TGTGCCAGCAGAAGGGGCAGGGGGGATCAGCCCCAGCATTTT
CASRRGRGDQPQHF
>TRBD2|TRBJ2-2|TRBV19
TGTGCCAGTAGCGGGCTAGCGGGCACCGGGGAGCTGTTTTTT
CASSGLAGTGELFF
>TRBD2|TRBJ2-1|TRBV7-3
TGTGCCAGCAGCTTGAGAGGACAGGGAGGACTAGCGGGAGCCGATGAGCAGTTCTTC
CASSLRGQGGLAGADEQFF
>TRBD1|TRBJ2-5|TRBV9
TGCGCCAGCAGCCCCGAAAGGGACAGGGTGTACCAAGAGACCCAGTACTTC
CASSPERDRVYQETQYF
>NA|TRBJ2-1|TRBV11-3
TGTGCCAGCAGCTTCGGGACTGCCGACAATGAGCAGTTCTTC
CASSFGTADNEQFF
>TRBD1|TRBJ1-2|TRBV6-1
TGTGCCAGCAGTGAACCGACAGGGCGCTATGGCTACACCTTC
CASSEPTGRYGYTF
>TRBD2|TRBJ2-7|TRBV7-2
TGTGCCAGCAGCTTAGTAGGGCCGGGACTAGGCAGCTCCTACGAGCAGTACTTC
CASSLVGPGLGSSYEQYF
>TRBD1|TRBJ2-7|TRBV4-3
TGCGCCAGCAGCCCCGGGACAGGGGGTAGTTACGAGCAGTACTTC
CASSPGTGGSYEQYF
>TRBD2|TRBJ2-1|TRBV29-1
TGCAGCGTTGTAGCGGGAGGGGTACGTAGTGAGCAGTTCTTC
CSVVAGGVRSEQFF
>NA|TRBJ1-1|TRBV5-6
TGTGCCAGCAGCGTACGGTGGAGTGGCACTGAAGCTTTCTTT
CASSVRWSGTEAFF
>NA|TRBJ2-5|TRBV7-2
TGTGCCAGCAGCCTACTATCAGGACCCGGGTGGAGGGAGACCCAGTACTTC
CASSLLSGPGWRETQYF
>NA|TRBJ2-3|TRBV11-3
TGTGCCAGCAGCTTAACAGGGACGGGGGATACGCAGTATTTT
CASSLTGTGDTQYF
>TRBD2|TRBJ2-2|TRBV28
TGTGCCAGCAGTCACCTTAACTTACTAGCGACGAACACCGGGGAGCTGTTTTTT
CASSHLNLLATNTGELFF
>NA|TRBJ2-5|TRBV18
TGTGCCAGCTCACCATCCGTGACAGTAGAGACCCAGTACTTC
CASSPSVTVETQYF
>NA|TRBJ1-1|TRBV14
TGTGCCAGCAGCCAACAGGGACATACTGAAGCTTTCTTT
CASSQQGHTEAFF
>TRBD2|TRBJ2-1|TRBV4-1
TGCGCCAGCAGCCAAGAAGGACTAGCGGGTGCTGTTGAGCAGTTCTTC
CASSQEGLAGAVEQFF
>NA|TRBJ2-1|TRBV11-2
TGTGCCAGCACCTCTCTGGAGGGAATCTACAATGAGCAGTTCTTC
CASTSLEGIYNEQFF
>NA|TRBJ2-7|TRBV29-1
TGCAGCTGTCTCGACTTCAGCTCCTACGAGCAGTACTTC
CSCLDFSSYEQYF
>NA|TRBJ2-2|TRBV5-6
TGTGCCAGCAGCGCAGGCCGGAACACCGGGGAGCTGTTTTTT
CASSAGRNTGELFF
>NA|TRBJ1-5|TRBV28
TGTGCCAGCAAACTCCCGGGTGGGCAGCCCCAGCATTTT
CASKLPGGQPQHF
>TRBD2|TRBJ2-3|TRBV4-1
TGCGCCAGCAGCCCCTTTCCCAGCGGGAGCTCAGATACGCAGTATTTT
CASSPFPSGSSDTQYF
>TRBD1|TRBJ2-1|TRBV7-6
TGTGCCAGCAGCTTCACGATACCGTTCGGACAGGGGAGGGTCAATGAGCAGTTCTTC
CASSFTIPFGQGRVNEQFF
>TRBD2|TRBJ2-7|TRBV11-2
TGTGCCAGCAGCTTCACCGCGGGGGACTCCTACGAGCAGTACTTC
CASSFTAGDSYEQYF
>NA|TRBJ2-6|TRBV1
TGCACCAGCAGCCAAGGTCCAGGCCCCTGTGGGGCCAACGTCCTGACTTTC
CTSSQGPGPCGANVLTF
>NA|TRBJ2-1|TRBV28
TGTGCCAGCACACACCCCTCCTACAATGAGCAGTTCTTC
CASTHPSYNEQFF
>NA|TRBJ2-7|TRBV5-1
TGCGCCAGCAGCTCCGGGGGGCTGGCCTACGAGCAGTACTTC
CASSSGGLAYEQYF
>TRBD2|TRBJ2-7|TRBV5-1
TGCGCCAGCAGCTTGGAGGGACTAGCTACCGTCTACGAGCAGTACTTC
CASSLEGLATVYEQYF
>NA|TRBJ2-7|TRBV7-6
TGTGCCAGCAGTCAAATGGGCCAGTTCTCCTACGAGCAGTACTTC
CASSQMGQFSYEQYF
>NA|TRBJ1-1|TRBV7-6
TGTGCCAGCAGCCCTGCTGGAGGACTGAACACTGAAGCTTTCTTT
CASSPAGGLNTEAFF
>TRBD2|TRBJ2-1|TRBV19
TGTGCCTCCGCTCCCGGGACTAGTTACAATGAGCAGTTCTTC
CASAPGTSYNEQFF
>NA|TRBJ2-2|TRBV13
TGTGCCAGCAGCTCCACCTTACTAGTTTTCGGGGAGCTGTTTTTT
CASSSTLLVFGELFF
>TRBD1|TRBJ1-2|TRBV5-4
TGTGCCAGCAGCATTGGGACAGGGGTGGGCGGCTACACCTTC
CASSIGTGVGGYTF
>TRBD2|TRBJ2-3|TRBV6-1
TGTGCCAGCAGTGAGACTAGCGGGGACACAGATACGCAGTATTTT
CASSETSGDTDTQYF
>TRBD1|TRBJ2-7|TRBV6-6
TGTGCCAGCAGTTACGGGACAGGTGTTAGGAACGAGCAGTACTTC
CASSYGTGVRNEQYF
>TRBD2|TRBJ2-5|TRBV28
TGTGCCAGCAGTCTTAGCGGGAAGGAGACCCAGTACTTC
CASSLSGKETQYF
>NA|TRBJ2-1|TRBV19
TGTGCCAGTAGTATGGCGGCTGTCTCTGAGCAGTTCTTC
CASSMAAVSEQFF
>NA|TRBJ1-5|TRBV27
TGTGCCAGCAGACAGGGCAATCAGCCCCAGCATTTT
CASRQGNQPQHF
>TRBD1|TRBJ1-2|TRBV27
TGTGCCAGCAGTTTGGGGACAGGGAGTTATGGCTACACCTTC
CASSLGTGSYGYTF
>NA|TRBJ2-7|TRBV2
TGTGCCAGCAGATATGGGACTGCACGCTCCTACGAGCAGTACTTC
CASRYGTARSYEQYF